Below are 32 T cell receptor beta chains sequenced from a single sample in a study of long-term antiretroviral therapy in people with HIV. At survey level, the immunoSEQ assay was run in its v3.0 version. Here immunoSEQ multiplex PCR was the method, and the copy in TCRdb shows in-frame clones only, minus some. This table has 20,000 to 30,000 clones, roughly 88% appearing once. The sample was unsorted PBMCs, taken about 4.3 years after starting antiretroviral therapy. The receptors shown here come from a man aged 25 to 40 with HIV.

The V and J genes are TRBV10-3 and TRBJ2-3; TRBD2 agrees at 15 bases. The CDR3 totals 16 residues. CDR1 and CDR2 from the germline V gene are ENHRY and SYGVKD. Trimming at V came to 10 bases and at J to 2 bases, leaving 7 bases not matched to a gene. In DNA, the CDR3 is TGTGCCACAAGGACTAGCGGGGGGGCAGTCACAGATACGCAGTATTTT. This encodes CATRTSGGAVTDTQYF.

V usage is TRBV14 and J usage is TRBJ1-2; 7 positions agree with TRBD1. V lost 1 base, J lost 4 bases, and 12 bases stayed unmatched. This CDR3 contains 17 residues. Germline assignment: CDR1 SGHDN and CDR2 FVKESK. The CDR3 loop is CASSQVRWRGPAYGYTF. The CDR3 DNA follows: TGTGCCAGCAGCCAAGTACGGTGGAGGGGGCCGGCCTATGGCTACACCTTC.

This rearrangement joins TRBV4-3 to TRBJ1-3, with D uncertain. Germline loops: CDR1 LGHNA, CDR2 YSLEER. This CDR3 spans 16 amino acids. The ends were cut back, 0 bases at V and 0 bases at J, with 9 bases in the middle. For the CDR3, the DNA is TGCGCCAGCAGCCAAGATCCCCCGGGCTCTGGAAACACCATATATTTT. Amino acids: CASSQDPPGSGNTIYF.

The chain carries TRBV10-3 and TRBJ2-1, with 12 nucleotides matching TRBD2. CDR3 length: 15 residues. Per germline, CDR1 ENHRY and CDR2 SYGVKD. V was pared by 4 bases and J by 10 bases, with 8 bases of the junction left unmatched. The DNA of the CDR3 is TGTGCCATCAGTGTCCCTAGCGGGGGGGCTACGGAGCAGTTCTTC. Protein sequence: CAISVPSGGATEQFF.

This clone was seen a handful of times. The V and J genes are TRBV5-4 and TRBJ2-7; the D gene is possibly TRBD2 (6 bases). The CDR3 extends over 12 amino acids. In germline, CDR1 is SGHNT, CDR2 YYREEE (reference sequence). V was clipped by 0 bases and J by 5 bases, with 6 bases between them. In DNA, the CDR3 is TGTGCCAGCAGCTTGGGGGGGGACGAGCAGTACTTC. It translates to CASSLGGDEQYF.

This chain links TRBV6-5 with TRBJ1-1, with TRBD1 matching 7 bases. Per the germline V gene, CDR1 is MNHEY and CDR2 is SVGAGI. The CDR3 totals 14 residues. V trimming: 6 bases; J trimming: 2 bases; junction bases outside the gene matches: 6. The DNA for the CDR3 is TGTGCCAGCAGGCGGACAGGTTCAAACACTGAAGCTTTCTTT. It encodes CASRRTGSNTEAFF.

This clone appeared once. The CDR3 here is CSVGDPGETEAFF. The CDR3 DNA sequence: TGCAGCGTTGGGGACCCGGGCGAGACTGAAGCTTTCTTT. The genes are TRBV29-1 and TRBJ1-1; a possible D gene is TRBD1 (5 bases). CDR1 is SQVTM and CDR2 is ANQGSEA in the germline V gene. This CDR3 spans 13 amino acids. The V and J ends lost 4 bases and 5 bases respectively, with 14 bases between them.

The rearrangement joins TRBV23-1 to TRBJ2-2; 7 positions agree with TRBD2. TRBV23-1 has ORF status, its function being uncertain. CDR3 length: 14 residues. The ends lost 0 bases at V and 6 bases at J; junction bases unmatched: 1. The CDR3 region has the DNA TGCGCCAGCAGTCAATCGGCGGGGGCCGGGGAGCTGTTTTTT. Translating gives CASSQSAGAGELFF.

The gene calls are TRBV9 and TRBJ1-2; possible D gene TRBD1, 5 bases. Trimming took off 3 bases at V and 5 bases at J, with 26 bases between the two ends. This CDR3 contains 18 residues. CDR1 is SGDLS, CDR2 YYNGEE, per germline. As DNA, the CDR3 is TGTGCCAGCAGCGAGGGGACCCTCTCAAGCGATAAATTATATGGCTACACCTTC. Amino acid sequence: CASSEGTLSSDKLYGYTF.

This sequence joins TRBV6-6 and TRBJ1-5, with a tentative D call TRBD1 (6 bases). The CDR3 sequence is 15 residues long. From germline, CDR1 is MNHNY and CDR2 SVGAGI (reference sequence). Trimming shortened V by 4 bases and J by 5 bases, and 15 bases separated the two germline ends. The CDR3: CASSSRTAQDQPQHF. Written as DNA, the CDR3 is TGTGCCAGCAGTTCCCGGACAGCCCAAGATCAGCCCCAGCATTTT.

The chain recombines TRBV7-2 with TRBJ2-2; the D call may be TRBD1 or TRBD2 (5 bases each). The CDR3 covers 16 residues. In germline, CDR1 is SGHTA, CDR2 FQGNSA. V was cut by 1 base and J by 3 bases, with 12 bases left in between. The CDR3 region has the DNA TGTGCCAGCAGCTTAGACGGGGCCCTCTACACCGGGGAGCTGTTTTTT. It is translated as CASSLDGALYTGELFF.

The chain has TRBV23-1 and TRBJ2-7; the D is unclear. TRBV23-1 is known as an ORF, though its function is uncertain. CDR3 size: 16 residues. V lost 0 bases to trimming and J lost 2 bases, with 14 bases between them. The CDR3 spells CASSQSVHSHPYEQYF. The CDR3 DNA is TGCGCCAGCAGTCAATCAGTCCATTCCCACCCCTACGAGCAGTACTTC.

V usage is TRBV10-3 and J usage is TRBJ2-2; 8 positions agree with TRBD2. V dropped 11 bases and J dropped 3; count of bases not matched to a gene: 11. The CDR3 length is 15 residues. Per germline, CDR1 ENHRY and CDR2 SYGVKD. The CDR3 region has the DNA TGTGCCTCCAAACCGGGACTAGGGGACACCGGGGAGCTGTTTTTT. Translating gives CASKPGLGDTGELFF.

Here the CDR3 reads CASSLEGTGTDTQYF. The DNA of the CDR3 is TGTGCCAGCAGCTTAGAAGGGACAGGCACAGATACGCAGTATTTT. The rearrangement links TRBV13 to TRBJ2-3; the match to TRBD1 covers 7 bases. CDR1 is PRHDT and CDR2 is FYEKMQ in the germline V gene (reference sequence). Trimming removed 1 base from V and 1 base from J; junction bases left unmatched: 2. The length of the CDR3 is 15 residues.

The gene calls are TRBV21-1 and TRBJ2-5; whether TRBD2, the table's D call, matches the DNA was not checked. TRBV21-1 is listed as a pseudogene. This CDR3 has 15 residues. The CDR3 DNA follows: TGTGCCAGCAGCAAAGCAGGTAGCGGGAAAGAGACCCAGTACTTC. It specifies CASSKAGSGKETQYF.

The chain uses TRBV11-2 and TRBJ2-7; 7 bases line up with TRBD2. Germline V gene sequence: CDR1 SGHAT, CDR2 FQNNGV. This CDR3 has 13 amino acids. J was trimmed by 9 bases and V by 0 bases; bases with no gene match: 5. The CDR3 is CASSLDGGSRQYF. In DNA, the CDR3 is TGTGCCAGCAGCTTAGACGGGGGGAGTCGGCAGTACTTC. Filled out from reference TRBV11-2 and TRBJ2-7, the complete variable domain reads EAGVAQSPRYKIIEKRQSVAFWCNPISGHATLYWYQQILGQGPKLLIQFQNNGVVDDSQLPKDRFSAERLKGVDSTLKIQPAKLEDSAVYLCASSLDGGSRQYFGPGTRLTVT.

The rearrangement links TRBV5-1 to TRBJ2-7, with D possibly TRBD1 on 5 matching bases. Trimming left V 3 bases short and J 3 bases short, with 7 bases between. The CDR3 loop spans 12 amino acids. Germline lookup yields CDR1 SGHRS and CDR2 YFSETQ. The CDR3 is CASSSDIYEQYF. DNA of the CDR3: TGCGCCAGCAGCTCGGACATCTACGAGCAGTACTTC.

CDR3 DNA sequence: TGTGCCAGCAGCCGTAACATACAGGGAAAGTGGGACGAGCAGTACTTC. This translates into CASSRNIQGKWDEQYF. The chain employs TRBV7-8 and TRBJ2-7, with D perhaps matching TRBD1 (6 bases). V shed 5 bases and J shed 5 bases, with 22 bases lying between them. Germline values: CDR1 SGHVS, CDR2 FQNEAQ. The length of the CDR3 is 16 residues.

The chain couples TRBV4-3 to TRBJ2-2, with D uncertain. The V end was cut by 2 bases, the J end by 5 bases, with 3 bases between. The length of the CDR3 is 12 residues. Germline loops: CDR1 LGHNA, CDR2 YSLEER. The CDR3 spells CASSQSTGELFF. CDR3 sequence (DNA): TGCGCCAGCAGCCAATCAACCGGGGAGCTGTTTTTT.

The rearrangement uses TRBV6-1 and TRBJ1-5, with a weak D call TRBD1 (6 bases). CDR1 is MNHNS, CDR2 SASEGT, per germline. This CDR3 is built from 15 residues. Between the trimmed V and J ends, which lost 10 bases and 6 bases, there was a span of 22 bases. The CDR3 loop reads CATERGEWVVQPQHF. For the CDR3, the DNA is TGTGCCACCGAAAGGGGGGAGTGGGTAGTTCAGCCCCAGCATTTT.

The gene calls are TRBV5-1 and TRBJ2-7; D possibly corresponds to TRBD1 (5 bases). Trimming left V 3 bases short and J 2 bases short, with 12 bases between. The length of the CDR3 is 14 residues. Germline values: CDR1 SGHRS, CDR2 YFSETQ. CDR3 sequence reads: CASSSSAGPYEQYF. In DNA, the CDR3 is TGCGCCAGCAGCTCCTCGGCAGGGCCCTACGAGCAGTACTTC.

The V call is TRBV15, the J call TRBJ1-1; TRBD1 aligns across 7 bases. Germline assignment: CDR1 LNHNV and CDR2 YYDKDF (reference sequence). The CDR3 is 13 amino acids. Germline trimming cut 6 bases from V and 0 bases from J; bases unmatched to any gene: 1. The CDR3 DNA reads TGTGCCACCAGGACAGGGATGAACACTGAAGCTTTCTTT. Its translation: CATRTGMNTEAFF.

The chain links TRBV7-2 to TRBJ1-2; D uncertain. The CDR3 has 13 residues. Germline V gives CDR1 SGHTA, CDR2 FQGNSA. With 0 bases removed from V and 4 bases from J, the gap between germline ends came to 6 bases. DNA for the CDR3: TGTGCCAGCAGCTTAGCCCAGGCCTATGGCTACACCTTC. Its protein is CASSLAQAYGYTF.

The gene calls are TRBV7-8 and TRBJ1-2; perhaps TRBD1 as D (6 bases). There are 17 residues in the CDR3. Germline CDR1 SGHVS, CDR2 FQNEAQ. V shed 2 bases and J shed 5 bases, with 21 bases lying between them. The CDR3 protein is CASSLLGLGQGSYGYTF. The DNA of the CDR3 is TGTGCCAGCAGCTTATTAGGGCTGGGACAAGGCTCTTATGGCTACACCTTC.

This clone was seen a single time. The chain joins TRBV10-3 to TRBJ1-3; D uncertain. The CDR3 consists of 17 residues. The V end lost 4 bases, the J end lost 0 bases, and 16 bases lay between the germline ends. CDR1 is ENHRY and CDR2 is SYGVKD in the germline V gene. In nucleotides, the CDR3 is TGTGCCATCAGTGCCCGGACCTCACTTGACTCTGGAAACACCATATATTTT. Its protein is CAISARTSLDSGNTIYF.

This clone was counted between two and nine times. The chain combines TRBV7-2 with TRBJ2-2; no definite D call. This CDR3 comprises 14 residues. Looked up from germline, CDR1 is SGHTA and CDR2 is FQGNSA. Trimming took 2 bases from V and 5 from J, leaving 9 bases between them. CDR3 residues: CASSLSLGTGELFF. For the CDR3, the DNA is TGTGCCAGCAGCTTATCCTTGGGGACCGGGGAGCTGTTTTTT. The variable domain in full, completed from reference TRBV7-2 and TRBJ2-2, reads GAGVSQSPSNKVTEKGKDVELRCDPISGHTALYWYRQSLGQGLEFLIYFQGNSAPDKSGLPSDRFSAERTGGSVSTLTIQRTQQEDSAVYLCASSLSLGTGELFFGEGSRLTVL.

The V gene is TRBV5-4, the J gene TRBJ2-5; 9 bases agree with TRBD2. The CDR3 length is 16 residues. The trim removed 6 bases at V and 5 bases at J, leaving 14 bases unmatched. Germline V CDR1 and CDR2: SGHNT, YYREEE (reference sequence). The CDR3 bases are TGTGCCAGCACACTTGGTAGCGGGGGCCAGGGGGAGACCCAGTACTTC. It codes for CASTLGSGGQGETQYF. The full variable domain, its missing parts supplied by reference TRBV5-4 and TRBJ2-5, is ETGVTQSPTHLIKTRGQQVTLRCSSQSGHNTVSWYQQALGQGPQFIFQYYREEENGRGNFPPRFSGLQFPNYSSELNVNALELDDSALYLCASTLGSGGQGETQYFGPGTRLLVL.

CDR3 sequence reads: CASSLGQGKKFF. The CDR3 DNA reads TGTGCCAGCAGCCTAGGGCAGGGAAAAAAGTTCTTC. The chain is built from TRBV2 and TRBJ2-1; perhaps TRBD1 as D (5 bases). The germline V gene has CDR1 SNHLY and CDR2 FYNNEI. Trimming took off 6 bases at V and 14 bases at J, with 17 bases between the two ends. The CDR3 is 12 residues long.

The chain couples TRBV6-5 to TRBJ1-1, with no clear D. The V end was cut by 4 bases, the J end by 4 bases, with 10 bases between. The CDR3 totals 13 residues. The germline gives CDR1 MNHEY, CDR2 SVGAGI. The CDR3 DNA sequence: TGTGCCAGCAGTTCCGATCGGGGCACTGAAGCTTTCTTT. This sequence encodes CASSSDRGTEAFF.

This chain joins TRBV30 and TRBJ2-7, with TRBD1 as a possible D gene (6 bases). Germline CDR1 is GTSNPN and CDR2 is SVGIG (reference sequence). The CDR3 covers 14 residues. Trimming cost V 1 base and J 1 base, with 11 bases left between them. CDR3 bases: TGTGCCTGGAGTGCTGGGGGCGTGTCCTACGAGCAGTACTTC. It translates to CAWSAGGVSYEQYF.

In this sample, this clone turned up once. V and J are TRBV4-3 and TRBJ1-4, with 8 bases fitting TRBD1. V shed 4 bases, J shed 7 bases, and the junction held 11 bases outside the gene matches. This CDR3 comprises 16 residues. CDR1 LGHNA and CDR2 YSLEER come from the germline V gene. The CDR3 DNA reads TGCGCCAGCAGCCTGCTCGGTCAGGGGGCGGGTGAAAAACTGTTTTTT. It translates to CASSLLGQGAGEKLFF.

The chain has TRBV5-8 and TRBJ2-7; D remains ambiguous. V was clipped by 2 bases and J by 3 bases, with 9 bases between them. CDR1 and CDR2 (germline): SGHTS, YDEGEE. The CDR3 has 13 amino acids. CDR3: CASSFLHSYEQYF. DNA of the CDR3: TGTGCCAGCAGCTTTTTGCACAGCTACGAGCAGTACTTC.